This TCR beta chain derives from a study of cytomegalovirus exposure and HLA in healthy donors. About the study: HLA-typed donors were the source of around 80 million unique TCRs, which an early data release held. Study results and limitations: In a later analysis, HLA-associated beta chains showed higher expansion and lower generation probabilities than comparable chains. Analyzed later, most CMV-associated TCR beta chains appeared HLA-restricted.

Primers included in the PCR were 60 Vbeta and 13 Jbeta primers. Original handling: Approximately 9.9 million shared chains were among the approximately 76 million unique TCR beta chains that a later analysis counted. This table comes from immunoSEQ multiplex PCR, and its TCRdb copy is limited to in-frame clones, with some not included. V and J calls and clone size come straight from that table; D and trimming were deduced from the DNA. The sample has roughly 80,000 clones, 67% seen once. As for this clone: Antigen unknown.

The V segment lost 4 bases and the J segment 3 bases; nucleotides outside the gene matches: 3. Germline V gene sequence: CDR1 SGHRS, CDR2 YFSETQ. This CDR3 region has 16 residues. The clonotype was recovered from a woman aged 45-65 years in good health and CMV-seropositive. Sequenced input: PBMCs. The chain is built from TRBV5-1 and TRBJ2-2, with 13 positions matching TRBD2. The CDR3 is CASSGGTSGDTGELFF. The DNA for the CDR3 is TGCGCCAGCAGCGGAGGGACTAGCGGGGACACCGGGGAGCTGTTTTTT. The full variable domain, with the rest looked up from reference TRBV5-1 and TRBJ2-2, is KAGVTQTPRYLIKTRGQQVTLSCSPISGHRSVSWYQQTPGQGLQFLFEYFSETQRNKGNFPGRFSGRQFSNSRSEMNVSTLELGDSALYLCASSGGTSGDTGELFFGEGSRLTVL.